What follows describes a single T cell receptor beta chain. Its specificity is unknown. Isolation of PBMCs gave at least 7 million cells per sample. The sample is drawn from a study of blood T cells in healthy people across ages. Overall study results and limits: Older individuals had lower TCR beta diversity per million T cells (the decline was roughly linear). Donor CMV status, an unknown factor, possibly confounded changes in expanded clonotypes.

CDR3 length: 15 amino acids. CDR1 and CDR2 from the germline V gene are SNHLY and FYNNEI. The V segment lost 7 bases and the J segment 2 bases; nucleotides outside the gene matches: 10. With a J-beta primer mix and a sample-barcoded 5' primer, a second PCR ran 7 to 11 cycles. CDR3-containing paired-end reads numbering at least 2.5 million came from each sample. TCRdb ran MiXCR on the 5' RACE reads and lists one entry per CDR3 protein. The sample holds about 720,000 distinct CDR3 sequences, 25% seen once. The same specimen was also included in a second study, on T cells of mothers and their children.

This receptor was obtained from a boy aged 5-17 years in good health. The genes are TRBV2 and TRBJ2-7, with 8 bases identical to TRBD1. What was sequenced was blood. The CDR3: CASTLTGTGTYEQYF. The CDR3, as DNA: TGTGCCAGCACCCTAACCGGGACAGGCACCTACGAGCAGTACTTC.